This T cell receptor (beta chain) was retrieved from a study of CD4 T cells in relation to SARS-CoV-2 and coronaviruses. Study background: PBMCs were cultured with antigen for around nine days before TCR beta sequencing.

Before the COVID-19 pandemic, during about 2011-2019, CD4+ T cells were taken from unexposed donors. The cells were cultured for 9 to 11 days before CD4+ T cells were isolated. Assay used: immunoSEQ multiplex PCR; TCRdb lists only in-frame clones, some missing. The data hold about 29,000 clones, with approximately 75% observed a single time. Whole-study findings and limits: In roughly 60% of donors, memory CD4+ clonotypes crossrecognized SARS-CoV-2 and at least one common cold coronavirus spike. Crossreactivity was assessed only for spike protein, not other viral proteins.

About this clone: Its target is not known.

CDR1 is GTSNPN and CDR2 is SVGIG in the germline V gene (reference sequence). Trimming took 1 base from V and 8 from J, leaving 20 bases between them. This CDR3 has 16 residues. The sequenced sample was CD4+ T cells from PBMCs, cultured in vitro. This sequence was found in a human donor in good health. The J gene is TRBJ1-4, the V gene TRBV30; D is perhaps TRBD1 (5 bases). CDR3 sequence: CAWSGALGVLGEKLFF. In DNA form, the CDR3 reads TGTGCCTGGAGTGGAGCACTGGGGGTTCTGGGGGAAAAACTGTTTTTT.